The T cell receptor (beta chain) under discussion was sequenced for a study of blood T cell repertoires in COVID-19. For the study at large: PBMCs, B-cell-depleted T cells, or T cells provided the cDNA or gDNA that made up the material.

V lost 3 bases, J lost 11 bases, and 10 bases lay in between. CDR3 length equals 11 residues. Germline V gene data show CDR1 as MDHEN and CDR2 as SYDVKM. In the study's own analysis: Amplification of reference gene primers was used by the study to estimate nucleated cell counts. Here immunoSEQ multiplex PCR was the method, and the copy in TCRdb shows in-frame clones only, minus some. The DNA was the basis for D and trimming; V, J and clone size are from that table. The sample shows 35,000 to 50,000 clones, approximately 86% of them seen only once. The chain couples TRBV28 to TRBJ1-1, with D perhaps matching TRBD1 (5 bases). This receptor was identified in an older man with acute or convalescent COVID-19. Sequencing was performed on peripheral blood. CDR3 in DNA: TGTGCCAGCAGTTTCGAACAGGAGGCTTTCTTT. This translates into CASSFEQEAFF.